The 23 T cell receptor beta chains below were found in one sample sequenced in a study of CD8 T cells in ankylosing spondylitis. TCRdb analysed the 5' RACE reads with MiXCR anew, one entry per CDR3 protein. Of about 240,000 distinct CDR3 sequences in the sample, about 10% were seen once. The sample taken for sequencing was blood, either unsorted or a sorted T cell fraction (not recorded which). The origin of the receptors is a male donor with ankylosing spondylitis or in good health (not recorded which).

The chain has TRBV20-1 and TRBJ1-1, with TRBD1 as a possible D gene (5 bases). CDR1 DFQATT and CDR2 SNEGSKA come from the germline V gene (reference sequence). The CDR3 sequence is 14 residues long. Trimming took 0 bases from V and 1 from J, leaving 9 bases between them. The CDR3 region has the DNA TGCAGTGCTAGAGATCAGGGTTGGAACACTGAAGCTTTCTTT. It codes for CSARDQGWNTEAFF.

This clonotype showed up many times. This chain uses TRBV20-1 with TRBJ2-7, with 9 bases matching TRBD1. The CDR3 has 14 amino acids. Germline assignment: CDR1 DFQATT and CDR2 SNEGSKA (reference sequence). The V and J ends lost 4 bases and 7 bases, in that order; junction bases with no gene match: 11. The CDR3 loop is CSAMKPTGGLEQYF. The CDR3 DNA reads as TGCAGTGCTATGAAGCCTACAGGGGGCCTGGAGCAGTACTTC.

The sample holds one count of this clonotype. This rearrangement joins TRBV25-1 to TRBJ1-1; D ambiguous. V lost 3 bases and J 7 bases, leaving 12 bases between the germline ends. Germline CDR1 is MGHDK and CDR2 is SYGVNS. The CDR3 length is 13 residues. CDR3 sequence reads: CASSDLGVGEAFF. The DNA for the CDR3 is TGTGCCAGCAGTGATCTTGGGGTGGGTGAAGCTTTCTTT.

The CDR3 DNA is TGTGCCAGCAGGGGACAGGGAGGGTCAGAGACCCAGTACTTC. Translated, it gives CASRGQGGSETQYF. The chain couples TRBV25-1 to TRBJ2-5, with 9 bases identical to TRBD1. In germline, CDR1 is MGHDK, CDR2 SYGVNS. V lost 6 bases, J lost 4 bases, and 6 bases stayed unmatched. The CDR3 has 14 amino acids.

In this sample, this clonotype turned up many times. The chain has TRBV7-2 and TRBJ1-3, with D tentatively TRBD1 (6 bases). Germline-derived CDR1 and CDR2 are SGHTA and FQGNSA. Trimming cost V 1 base and J 0 bases, with 10 bases left between them. This CDR3 is built from 16 residues. Written as DNA, the CDR3 is TGTGCCAGCAGCTTAGGTGCCAGGGGCTCTGGAAACACCATATATTTT. Residues: CASSLGARGSGNTIYF.

The sample holds a few counts of this clonotype. The J gene is TRBJ2-1, the V gene TRBV5-1, with D tentatively TRBD1 (6 bases). The germline CDR1 and CDR2 sequences are SGHRS and YFSETQ. This CDR3 contains 14 residues. V lost 4 bases and J 8 bases, leaving 16 bases between the germline ends. In DNA, the CDR3 is TGCGCCAGCAGCGCATTACAGGGATCCCATGAGCAGTTCTTC. It encodes CASSALQGSHEQFF. Based on the CDR3 plus reference TRBV5-1 and TRBJ2-1, the full variable domain is KAGVTQTPRYLIKTRGQQVTLSCSPISGHRSVSWYQQTPGQGLQFLFEYFSETQRNKGNFPGRFSGRQFSNSRSEMNVSTLELGDSALYLCASSALQGSHEQFFGPGTRLTVL.

In this sample, this clonotype turned up many times. For the CDR3, the DNA is TGTGCCTGGCAAGAGCTGGGATCTGAAGCTTTCTTT. Its protein is CAWQELGSEAFF. The chain couples TRBV30 to TRBJ1-1; no clear D. The CDR3 runs 12 residues. The V and J ends lost 5 bases and 6 bases respectively, with 13 bases between them. CDR1 and CDR2 from the germline V gene are GTSNPN and SVGIG (reference sequence).

This clonotype was observed many times. V gene TRBV5-1 combines with J gene TRBJ2-1; the match to TRBD2 covers 7 bases. With 2 bases clipped from V and 5 bases from J, the junction kept 7 bases outside the gene matches. The germline gives CDR1 SGHRS, CDR2 YFSETQ. The CDR3 has 15 residues. The CDR3 reads CASSLGASGHNEQFF. For the CDR3, the DNA is TGCGCCAGCAGCTTAGGGGCTAGCGGTCACAATGAGCAGTTCTTC.

This clonotype was seen at least ten times. This chain links TRBV5-1 with TRBJ1-5, with 8 bases lining up with TRBD1. V shed 1 base, J shed 2 bases, and the junction held 2 bases outside the gene matches. Germline V gene sequence: CDR1 SGHRS, CDR2 YFSETQ. The length of the CDR3 is 15 residues. DNA of the CDR3: TGCGCCAGCAGCTTGATGGGACAGGGCAATCAGCCCCAGCATTTT. Its translation: CASSLMGQGNQPQHF.

This chain connects TRBV7-9 to TRBJ2-3, with 7 bases that match TRBD2. The CDR3 loop spans 15 amino acids. The trim removed 1 base at V and 5 bases at J, leaving 6 bases unmatched. Germline CDR1 is SEHNR and CDR2 is FQNEAQ (reference sequence). Here the CDR3 reads CASSLDGGTLDTQYF. CDR3 DNA: TGTGCCAGCAGCTTAGACGGGGGGACCCTAGATACGCAGTATTTT.

This clonotype occurred many times. The chain has TRBV2 and TRBJ1-6; TRBD1 aligns across 11 bases. V was clipped by 6 bases and J by 6 bases; unmatched bases: 4. The CDR3 is made up of 15 amino acids. Germline V gene lookup returns CDR1 SNHLY and CDR2 FYNNEI. CDR3 loop: CASRADRGPNSPLHF. DNA of the CDR3: TGTGCCAGCAGGGCGGACAGGGGGCCTAATTCACCCCTCCACTTT.

This clonotype was seen a few times. V usage is TRBV6-5 and J usage is TRBJ2-7; possibly TRBD1 or TRBD2 for D (5 bases each). V shed 2 bases and J shed 4 bases, with 12 bases lying between them. In germline, CDR1 is MNHEY, CDR2 SVGAGI. The CDR3 consists of 14 residues. This chain's CDR3 is CASSYKGRWYEQYF. The CDR3 nucleotides read TGTGCCAGCAGTTACAAGGGGAGATGGTACGAGCAGTACTTC.

At least ten counts were recorded for this clonotype. The gene calls are TRBV12-3 or TRBV12-4 and TRBJ2-1; D possibly corresponds to TRBD1 (6 bases). This CDR3 has 14 residues. The ends were cut back, 5 bases at V and 1 base at J, with 9 bases in the middle. The CDR3 sequence is CASSEGQSYNEQFF. The CDR3, as DNA: TGTGCCAGCAGTGAAGGACAGTCCTACAATGAGCAGTTCTTC.

Many counts were recorded for this clonotype. The chain employs TRBV20-1 and TRBJ2-3, with 9 bases fitting TRBD2. Trimming took 5 bases from V and 1 from J; bases not matched to a gene: 7. Germline CDR1 is DFQATT and CDR2 is SNEGSKA (reference sequence). The length of the CDR3 is 15 residues. The CDR3 protein is CSAAGTSSRTDTQYF. The CDR3 coding sequence is TGCAGTGCTGCCGGGACTAGCAGCCGCACAGATACGCAGTATTTT.

The table lists this clonotype with a few counts. The chain is built from TRBV6-2 or TRBV6-3 and TRBJ1-6; 7 bases match TRBD1. CDR3 length: 16 residues. The germline V gene has CDR1 MNHEY and CDR2 SVGEGT. V gave up 6 bases and J gave up 9 bases; unmatched junction bases: 14. This CDR3 is CASRIAGTVFGSPLHF. CDR3 nucleotides: TGTGCCAGCAGAATCGCCGGGACAGTGTTTGGTTCACCCCTCCACTTT.

Ten or more counts support this clonotype. This sequence joins TRBV18 and TRBJ1-2; D possibly corresponds to TRBD1 (5 bases). This CDR3 is 15 amino acids long. Trimming shortened V by 2 bases and J by 6 bases, and 16 bases separated the two germline ends. Germline loops: CDR1 KGHSH, CDR2 LQKENI. CDR3 protein: CASSPLGQGLDGYTF. The CDR3 nucleotides are TGTGCCAGCTCACCATTAGGGCAGGGACTCGATGGCTACACCTTC. Full variable domain (outside the CDR3, taken from reference TRBV18 and TRBJ1-2): NAGVMQNPRHLVRRRGQEARLRCSPMKGHSHVYWYRQLPEEGLKFMVYLQKENIIDESGMPKERFSAEFPKEGPSILRIQQVVRGDSAAYFCASSPLGQGLDGYTFGSGTRLTVV.

This clonotype was counted between two and nine times. The gene calls are TRBV12-3 or TRBV12-4 and TRBJ1-3, with D uncertain. The CDR3 has 15 residues. The ends were cut back, 2 bases at V and 0 bases at J, with 8 bases in the middle. The CDR3 region has the DNA TGTGCCAGCAGTTTACTACTTGGCTCTGGAAACACCATATATTTT. Translated, it gives CASSLLLGSGNTIYF.

This clonotype has at least ten counts. J is TRBJ1-5 and V is TRBV27, with a tentative D call TRBD1 (6 bases). Germline V gene lookup returns CDR1 MNHEY and CDR2 SMNVEV (reference sequence). The V end lost 5 bases, the J end lost 0 bases, and 17 bases lay between the germline ends. The CDR3 covers 17 residues. The CDR3 region is CASSPSGGTPSNQPQHF. For the CDR3, the DNA is TGTGCCAGCAGTCCCAGTGGGGGGACACCTAGCAATCAGCCCCAGCATTTT.

This clonotype was found many times. This chain links TRBV29-1 with TRBJ2-5; TRBD2 agrees at 7 bases. The CDR3 is 14 residues long. V lost 4 bases to trimming and J lost 9 bases; unmatched junction nucleotides: 14. The germline V gene encodes CDR1 SQVTM and CDR2 ANQGSEA. The CDR3 region is CSVVGGGLAEAQYF. The CDR3 nucleotides read TGCAGCGTTGTGGGGGGGGGTCTCGCTGAGGCCCAGTACTTC. The variable domain in full, with the rest retrieved from reference TRBV29-1 and TRBJ2-5, is SAVISQKPSRDICQRGTSLTIQCQVDSQVTMMFWYRQQPGQSLTLIATANQGSEATYESGFVIDKFPISRPNLTFSTLTVSNMSPEDSSIYLCSVVGGGLAEAQYFGPGTRLLVL.

This clonotype was recorded a few times. Written as DNA, the CDR3 is TGTGCCAGCAGCCTTTTGGGGGTCGAGCAGTACTTC. Translated, it gives CASSLLGVEQYF. The chain employs TRBV27 and TRBJ2-7, with D possibly called TRBD1 or TRBD2 (5 bases each). The germline gives CDR1 MNHEY, CDR2 SMNVEV (reference sequence). The CDR3 length is 12 residues. Trimming removed 6 bases from V and 6 bases from J, with 12 bases in between.

This clonotype came up many times. The CDR3 loop reads CSAHLWGWGGTDTQYF. CDR3 nucleotides: TGCAGTGCTCATCTGTGGGGCTGGGGCGGGACAGATACGCAGTATTTT. This chain joins TRBV20-1 and TRBJ2-3; tentatively, D is TRBD1 or TRBD2 (5 bases each). Germline V gene sequence: CDR1 DFQATT, CDR2 SNEGSKA (reference sequence). Trimming cost V 5 bases and J 3 bases, with 21 bases left between them. This CDR3 region has 16 residues.

At least ten counts were recorded for this clonotype. The chain has TRBV20-1 and TRBJ2-1; D is unresolved. The CDR3 contains 14 residues. V gave up 5 bases and J gave up 4 bases, with 15 bases separating them. Germline V CDR1 and CDR2: DFQATT, SNEGSKA (reference sequence). The CDR3, as DNA: TGCAGTGCTTCCTCGCTCCCCTGGTACAATGAGCAGTTCTTC. This codes for CSASSLPWYNEQFF.

The J gene is TRBJ2-3, the V gene TRBV12-3 or TRBV12-4, with TRBD2 matching 8 bases. Losses at the gene ends were 3 bases for V and 0 bases for J; bases not matched to a gene: 14. The CDR3 is 19 amino acids. The CDR3: CASSFPRSGGAYSTDTQYF. CDR3 coding DNA: TGTGCCAGCAGTTTTCCCCGAAGCGGGGGAGCCTATAGCACAGATACGCAGTATTTT.